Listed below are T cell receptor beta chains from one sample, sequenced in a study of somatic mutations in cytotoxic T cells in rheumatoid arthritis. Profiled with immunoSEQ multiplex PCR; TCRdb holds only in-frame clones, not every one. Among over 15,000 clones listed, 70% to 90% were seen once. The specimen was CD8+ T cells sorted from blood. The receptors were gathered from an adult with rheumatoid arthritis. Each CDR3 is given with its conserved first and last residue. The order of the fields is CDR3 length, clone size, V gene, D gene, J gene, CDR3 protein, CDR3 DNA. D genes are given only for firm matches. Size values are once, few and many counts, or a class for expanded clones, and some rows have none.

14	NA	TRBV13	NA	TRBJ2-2	CASSGLSNTGELFF	TGTGCCAGCAGCGGGCTCTCTAACACCGGGGAGCTGTTTTTT
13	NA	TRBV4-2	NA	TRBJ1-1	CASSQGVAPEAFF	TGTGCCAGCAGCCAGGGTGTGGCCCCCGAAGCTTTCTTT
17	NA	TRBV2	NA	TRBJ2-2	CASTGAGAEANTGELFF	TGTGCCAGCACGGGGGCGGGGGCCGAAGCGAACACCGGGGAGCTGTTTTTT
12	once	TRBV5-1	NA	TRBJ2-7	CASGPGTYEQYF	TGCGCCAGCGGCCCGGGAACCTACGAGCAGTACTTC
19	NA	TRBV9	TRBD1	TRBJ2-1	CASSLSTGTVSTDRGEQFF	TGTGCCAGCAGCCTCTCGACAGGGACAGTATCGACTGATAGGGGTGAGCAGTTCTTC
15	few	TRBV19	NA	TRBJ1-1	CASSILGREATEAFF	TGTGCCAGTAGTATCCTTGGGAGGGAGGCCACTGAAGCTTTCTTT
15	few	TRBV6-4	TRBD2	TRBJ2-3	CASSVGTSGADTQYF	TGTGCCAGCAGTGTCGGGACTAGCGGGGCAGATACGCAGTATTTT
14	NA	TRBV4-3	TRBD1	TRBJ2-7	CASSPRQGSGEQYF	TGCGCCAGCAGCCCCCGACAGGGATCGGGCGAGCAGTACTTC
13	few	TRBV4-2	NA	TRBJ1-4	CASSPRKKEKLFF	TGTGCCAGCAGCCCCCGGAAGAAGGAAAAACTGTTTTTT
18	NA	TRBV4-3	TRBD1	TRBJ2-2	CASSQDKRDRVGTGELFF	TGCGCCAGCAGCCAAGATAAGCGGGACAGGGTAGGCACCGGGGAGCTGTTTTTT
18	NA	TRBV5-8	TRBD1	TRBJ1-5	CASTFIGAGRGSAQPQHF	TGTGCCAGCACATTCATTGGGGCTGGCAGGGGGTCGGCTCAGCCCCAGCATTTT
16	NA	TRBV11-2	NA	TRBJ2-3	CASTPSVFGTTDTQYF	TGTGCCAGCACCCCGAGTGTCTTTGGGACCACAGATACGCAGTATTTT
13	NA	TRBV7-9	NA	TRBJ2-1	CASSSASYNEQFF	TGTGCCAGCAGCTCGGCTAGCTACAATGAGCAGTTCTTC
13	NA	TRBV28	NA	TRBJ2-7	CASSFGRGYEQYF	TGTGCCAGCAGTTTTGGTCGAGGCTACGAGCAGTACTTC
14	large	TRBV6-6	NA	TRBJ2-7	CASGGGREVSEQYF	TGTGCCAGCGGCGGTGGGCGGGAAGTTAGCGAGCAGTACTTC
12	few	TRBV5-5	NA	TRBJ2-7	CASSHSDYEQYF	TGTGCCAGCAGCCATAGTGACTACGAGCAGTACTTC
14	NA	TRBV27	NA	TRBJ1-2	CASSLSWPGRGYTF	TGTGCCAGCAGTTTATCCTGGCCCGGCCGGGGCTACACCTTC
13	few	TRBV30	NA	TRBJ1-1	CAWSPGLNTEAFF	TGTGCCTGGAGTCCAGGGCTGAACACTGAAGCTTTCTTT
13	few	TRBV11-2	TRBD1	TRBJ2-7	CASGTGVTYEQYF	TGTGCCAGTGGCACAGGGGTTACATACGAGCAGTACTTC
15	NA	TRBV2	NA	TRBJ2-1	CAARKPPSSYNEQFF	TGTGCCGCTCGAAAGCCACCAAGCTCCTACAATGAGCAGTTCTTC
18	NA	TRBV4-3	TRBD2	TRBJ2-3	CASSQDGLAGEVTDTQYF	TGCGCCAGCAGCCAAGATGGGCTAGCGGGAGAAGTCACAGATACGCAGTATTTT
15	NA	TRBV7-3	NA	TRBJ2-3	CASSSTAGAQDTQYF	TGTGCCAGCAGCTCTACGGCGGGGGCGCAGGATACGCAGTATTTT
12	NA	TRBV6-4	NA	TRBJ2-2	CASRRDGGELFF	TGTGCCAGCAGAAGGGACGGCGGGGAGCTGTTTTTT
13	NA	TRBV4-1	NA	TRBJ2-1	CASSQAPGNEQFF	TGCGCCAGCAGCCAAGCCCCGGGGAATGAGCAGTTCTTC
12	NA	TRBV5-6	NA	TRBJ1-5	CASSAGNQPQHF	TGTGCCAGCAGCGCTGGGAATCAGCCCCAGCATTTT
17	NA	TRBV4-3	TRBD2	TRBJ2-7	CASSQELAGLSSYEQYF	TGCGCCAGCAGCCAAGAACTAGCGGGACTTAGCTCCTACGAGCAGTACTTC
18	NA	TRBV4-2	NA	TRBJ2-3	CASSQEVIMLSSTDTQYF	TGTGCCAGCAGCCAAGAAGTAATAATGCTCTCTAGCACAGATACGCAGTATTTT
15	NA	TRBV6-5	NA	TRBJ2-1	CASGRTADSYNEQFF	TGTGCCAGCGGGCGGACGGCTGACTCCTACAATGAGCAGTTCTTC
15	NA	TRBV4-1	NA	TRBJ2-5	CASSQDQGGQETQYF	TGCGCCAGCAGCCAAGATCAGGGCGGACAAGAGACCCAGTACTTC
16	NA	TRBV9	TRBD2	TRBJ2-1	CASSGSGGAGYNEQFF	TGTGCCAGCAGCGGTAGCGGGGGGGCCGGGTACAATGAGCAGTTCTTC
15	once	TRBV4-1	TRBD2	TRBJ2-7	CASSQDLAETYEQYF	TGCGCCAGCAGCCAAGATCTAGCGGAGACCTACGAGCAGTACTTC
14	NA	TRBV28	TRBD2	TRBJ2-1	CASSFGGRGDEQFF	TGTGCCAGCAGTTTTGGCGGGAGAGGAGATGAGCAGTTCTTC
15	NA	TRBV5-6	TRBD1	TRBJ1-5	CASSPGQGANQPQHF	TGTGCCAGCAGTCCGGGACAGGGGGCCAATCAGCCCCAGCATTTT
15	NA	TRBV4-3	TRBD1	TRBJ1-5	CASSQDPTGGQPQHF	TGCGCCAGCAGCCAAGATCCGACAGGGGGTCAGCCCCAGCATTTT
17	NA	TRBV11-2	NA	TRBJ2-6	CASSWPGGGTGANVLTF	TGTGCCAGCAGCTGGCCAGGGGGGGGCACTGGGGCCAACGTCCTGACTTTC
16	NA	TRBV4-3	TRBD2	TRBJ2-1	CASSQDFLAGANEQFF	TGCGCCAGCAGCCAAGATTTCCTAGCGGGAGCCAATGAGCAGTTCTTC
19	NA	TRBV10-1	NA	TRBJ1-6	CASSEYRPISHSYNSPLHF	TGCGCCAGCAGTGAGTACAGGCCGATTAGTCACTCCTATAATTCACCCCTCCACTTT
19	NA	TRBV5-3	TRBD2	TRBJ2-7	CARSYGLAGAWSASYEQYF	TGTGCCAGAAGCTACGGACTAGCGGGAGCGTGGTCTGCCTCCTACGAGCAGTACTTC
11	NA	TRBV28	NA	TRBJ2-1	CASSLGKGKFF	TGTGCCAGCAGTTTGGGTAAGGGGAAGTTCTTC
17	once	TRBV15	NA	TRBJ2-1	CATRSQVGRSSYNEQFF	TGTGCCACCAGGTCTCAGGTCGGGAGAAGCTCCTACAATGAGCAGTTCTTC
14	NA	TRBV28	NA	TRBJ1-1	CASSFLGGNTEAFF	TGTGCCAGCAGTTTTTTGGGAGGGAACACTGAAGCTTTCTTT
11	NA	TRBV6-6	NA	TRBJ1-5	CASSSGGSQHF	TGTGCCAGCAGTTCCGGGGGGTCCCAGCATTTT
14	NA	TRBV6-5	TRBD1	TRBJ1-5	CASAQTGGNQPQHF	TGTGCCAGCGCCCAGACAGGGGGTAATCAGCCCCAGCATTTT
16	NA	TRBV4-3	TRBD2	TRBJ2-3	CASSQEEVAGADTQYF	TGCGCCAGCAGCCAAGAAGAGGTAGCGGGAGCAGATACGCAGTATTTT
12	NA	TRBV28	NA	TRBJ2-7	CASTGTEYEQYF	TGTGCCAGTACTGGGACGGAATACGAGCAGTACTTC
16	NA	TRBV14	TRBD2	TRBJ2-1	CASSQGGGRAVNEQFF	TGTGCCAGCAGCCAAGGGGGCGGGAGGGCCGTCAATGAGCAGTTCTTC
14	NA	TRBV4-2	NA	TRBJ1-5	CASSHGRGAQPQHF	TGTGCCAGCAGCCACGGTAGGGGGGCACAGCCCCAGCATTTT
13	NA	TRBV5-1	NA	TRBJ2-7	CASSLGARYEQYF	TGCGCCAGCAGCTTGGGGGCCCGTTACGAGCAGTACTTC